The entry that follows covers one T cell receptor beta chain sequence. This sample was included in a study of blood T cell repertoires in COVID-19. In the original workflow: Estimates of nucleated cell counts were drawn from the amplification of reference gene primers. Clones were sequenced by immunoSEQ multiplex PCR, and TCRdb holds only the in-frame ones, with some missing. V and J calls and clone size follow that table, whereas D and trimming were derived from the DNA. The sample holds more than 35,000 clones, 80% seen once. The CDR3 contains 12 residues. Between the trimmed V and J ends, which lost 6 bases and 4 bases, there was a span of 10 bases. Germline CDR1 LNHDA, CDR2 SQIVND (reference sequence).

The V and J genes are TRBV19 and TRBJ2-7; D call uncertain. The receptor was isolated from a woman aged 65 to 85 with acute or convalescent COVID-19. Sequencing input: peripheral blood. The CDR3 is CASSSSGYEQYF. CDR3 bases: TGTGCCAGTAGCAGTTCCGGGTACGAGCAGTACTTC. The full variable domain, its missing parts supplied by reference TRBV19 and TRBJ2-7, is DGGITQSPKYLFRKEGQNVTLSCEQNLNHDAMYWYRQDPGQGLRLIYYSQIVNDFQKGDIAEGYSVSREKKESFPLTVTSAQKNPTAFYLCASSSSGYEQYFGPGTRLTVT.